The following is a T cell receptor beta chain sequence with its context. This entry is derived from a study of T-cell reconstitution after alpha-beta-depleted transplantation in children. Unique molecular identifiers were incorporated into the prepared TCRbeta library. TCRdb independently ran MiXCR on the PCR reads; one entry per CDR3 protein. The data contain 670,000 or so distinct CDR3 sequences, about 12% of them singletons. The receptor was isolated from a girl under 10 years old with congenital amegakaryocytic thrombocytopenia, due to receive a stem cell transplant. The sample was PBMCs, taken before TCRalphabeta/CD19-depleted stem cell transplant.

The DNA for the CDR3 is TGCAGTGCCTCGTACGGACAGGGCGAGCAGTACTTC. The encoded protein is CSASYGQGEQYF. J is TRBJ2-7 and V is TRBV20-1; 8 bases align to TRBD1. Germline CDR1 DFQATT, CDR2 SNEGSKA (reference sequence). The CDR3 loop spans 12 amino acids. Unmatched junction bases numbered 7, after V lost 6 bases and J lost 6 bases.